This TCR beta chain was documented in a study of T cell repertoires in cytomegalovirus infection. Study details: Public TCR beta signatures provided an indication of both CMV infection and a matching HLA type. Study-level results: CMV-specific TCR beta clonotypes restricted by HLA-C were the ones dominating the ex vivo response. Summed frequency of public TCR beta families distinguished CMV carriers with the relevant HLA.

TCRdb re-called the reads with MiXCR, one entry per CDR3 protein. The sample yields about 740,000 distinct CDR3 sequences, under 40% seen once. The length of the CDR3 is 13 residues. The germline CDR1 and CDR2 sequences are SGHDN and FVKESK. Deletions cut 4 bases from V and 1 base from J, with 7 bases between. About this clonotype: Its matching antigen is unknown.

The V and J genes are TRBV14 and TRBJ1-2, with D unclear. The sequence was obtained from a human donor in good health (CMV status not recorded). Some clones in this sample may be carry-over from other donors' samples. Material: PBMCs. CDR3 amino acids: CASSPVLNYGYTF. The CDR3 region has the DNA TGTGCCAGCAGCCCAGTCCTTAACTATGGCTACACCTTC. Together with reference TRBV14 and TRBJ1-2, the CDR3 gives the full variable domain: EAGVTQFPSHSVIEKGQTVTLRCDPISGHDNLYWYRRVMGKEIKFLLHFVKESKQDESGMPNNRFLAERTGGTYSTLKVQPAELEDSGVYFCASSPVLNYGYTFGSGTRLTVV.